The rows below give T cell receptor beta chains drawn from one sample of a study of regulatory T cells in long-lasting Graves disease. One entry per CDR3 protein results from TCRdb running MiXCR on the multiplex PCR reads. The sample lists under 800,000 distinct CDR3 sequences, roughly 16% seen once, with about 20% in the top ten. The sample was also linked to a second study, of T cells in Graves' hyperthyroidism and ophthalmopathy.

Material: peripheral blood mononuclear cells (PBMCs), obtained at new diagnosis, from a patient treated with antithyroid drugs. The receptors stem from a woman in her 30s with Graves disease. Both conserved end residues are part of each CDR3. Fields, in order: clone size, V gene, J gene, D gene, CDR3 protein. A D gene is named only where the DNA matches it firmly. The size entry is marked missing in some rows and otherwise reads once, few, many or a size class.

>.|TRBV7-9|.|TRBD2
CASSAGLVAETQYF
>many|TRBV12-5|TRBJ2-1|.
CASGSFRGEQFF
>.|TRBV18|TRBJ2-1|TRBD1
CASSGTGTANEQFF
>.|TRBV3-1|TRBJ2-5|TRBD2
CASSQELGKREAYQETQYF
>.|TRBV7-8|TRBJ1-1|TRBD1
CASMRGTGDYLGTEAFF
>many|TRBV28|TRBJ2-5|.
CASSPSYPAAQYF
>many|TRBV11-2|TRBJ2-3|.
CASSRGSLGTDTQYF
>many|TRBV6-1|TRBJ1-1|TRBD1
CASHKSLRQGRSGNTEAFF
>few|TRBV24-1|TRBJ2-7|.
CATSGRELYEQYF
>few|TRBV7-3|TRBJ2-1|TRBD1
CASSPPLSRGLSYNEQFF
>.|TRBV20-1|TRBJ2-2|TRBD2
CSARVPGREGLTGELFF
>.|TRBV28|TRBJ2-2|.
CASSLMRELFF
>few|TRBV3-1|TRBJ2-1|.
CASSQDELSEQFF
>many|TRBV10-2|TRBJ1-3|.
CASRETGAGNTIYF
>.|TRBV18|TRBJ1-1|.
CASSPGDLMNTEAFF
>many|TRBV12-3/TRBV12-4|TRBJ2-7|.
CASSLTKTYEQYF
>.|TRBV3-1|TRBJ2-3|TRBD1
CASSYYSTGNTDTQYF
>.|TRBV27|TRBJ2-7|TRBD2
CASSLGGAGPSYEQYF
>.|TRBV3-1|TRBJ1-5|.
CASGQDLVSNQPQHF
>many|TRBV24-1|TRBJ1-2|.
CATSDPTGNYGYTF
>many|TRBV28|TRBJ1-6|.
CASSFTRDNSPLHF
>many|TRBV28|TRBJ1-5|.
CASSLYAGYGQPQHF
>few|TRBV5-1|TRBJ2-3|TRBD2
CASSFRGREATDTQYF
>many|TRBV28|TRBJ2-2|.
CASNRGEGTGELFF
>few|TRBV7-9|TRBJ2-5|TRBD1
CASSRQGRKETQYF
>many|TRBV7-7|TRBJ2-1|.
CASSLAGNGNEQFF